The clone carrying this TCR beta chain appeared a single time. Its antigen is still unknown. Libraries were prepared by immunoSEQ multiplex PCR; TCRdb keeps only in-frame clonotypes and omits some of them. The data show around 120,000 clones, with approximately 90% seen just once and about 6% held by the top ten. This entry is derived from a study of cytomegalovirus exposure and HLA in healthy donors. Study as a whole: The approximately 130 validation repertoires and the approximately 700 first-cohort repertoires shared a platform, a later analysis reported.

After removal of 4 bases from V and 5 bases from J, the junction contained 12 bases not matched to a gene. The CDR3 consists of 16 residues. Germline-derived CDR1 and CDR2 are SGHDT and YYEEEE. General study results and limits: Among TCR sequences, most were rare, though some public TCRs appeared in many donors. Subsequent analysis found a tendency for first-cohort TCR clusters to co-occur within the approximately 130 validation repertoires.

The rearrangement joins TRBV5-6 to TRBJ2-5; 9 nucleotides line up with TRBD2. Sequencing used PBMCs. The sequence was obtained from a woman aged 18-29 years in good health and CMV-seropositive. CDR3 coding DNA: TGTGCCAGCAGCCTCCCTGGGCGGGGGGGAGGGGAGACCCAGTACTTC. Amino acid sequence: CASSLPGRGGGETQYF.